This T cell receptor (beta chain) was obtained from a study of radiotherapy plus CTLA-4 blockade in lung cancer. This clone turned up a few times. Other DNA sequences of this sample code for an identical CDR3. Profiling relied on immunoSEQ multiplex PCR, and the TCRdb table lists in-frame clones only, not all of them. The sample consists of over 85,000 clones, roughly 79% of them appearing once. The sequence derives from a human donor with non-small cell lung cancer who had a partial response to radiotherapy plus ipilimumab. Some clones in this sample may be carry-over from other donors' samples. Sequenced here: peripheral blood, sampled from a patient treated with radiotherapy plus ipilimumab.

In nucleotides, the CDR3 is TGTGCCAGTAGTATAACAGGCATCTCCTACGAGCAGTACTTC. It encodes CASSITGISYEQYF. The chain links TRBV19 to TRBJ2-7; the D gene is possibly TRBD1 (5 bases). V dropped 2 bases and J dropped 0 bases, with 8 bases sitting between them. From germline, CDR1 is LNHDA and CDR2 SQIVND (reference sequence). CDR3 length equals 14 residues.